The present T cell receptor (beta chain) was sequenced within a study of cytomegalovirus exposure and HLA in healthy donors. Findings and caveats of the study: The study designated 150 or so TCR beta chains cytomegalovirus-associated.

13 Jbeta primers and 60 Vbeta primers were used for the PCR. Assay: immunoSEQ multiplex PCR; the TCRdb copy retains only in-frame clones and omits some. The data contain some 140,000 clones, about 76% of them singletons. The CDR3 sequence is 14 residues long. Deletions cut 4 bases from V and 2 bases from J, with 11 bases between. Germline loops: CDR1 LGHNA, CDR2 YSLEER. To note about this clone: Its antigen is unknown.

Sequenced material: PBMCs. The chain employs TRBV4-3 and TRBJ1-1; D unclear. The TCR sequence derives from a woman aged 40 to 55 in good health and CMV-seronegative. As DNA, the CDR3 is TGCGCCAGCAGCCCAGAAGAGGGAAACACTGAAGCTTTCTTT. This codes for CASSPEEGNTEAFF.